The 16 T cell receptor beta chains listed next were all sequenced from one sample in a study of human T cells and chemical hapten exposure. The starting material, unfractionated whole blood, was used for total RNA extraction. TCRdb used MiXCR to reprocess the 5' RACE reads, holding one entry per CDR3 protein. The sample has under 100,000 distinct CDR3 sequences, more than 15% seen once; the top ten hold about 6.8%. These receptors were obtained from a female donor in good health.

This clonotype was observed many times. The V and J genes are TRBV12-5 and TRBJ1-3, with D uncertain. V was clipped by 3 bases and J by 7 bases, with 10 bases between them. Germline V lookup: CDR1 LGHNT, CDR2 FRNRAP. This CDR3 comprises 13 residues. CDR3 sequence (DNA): TGTGCTAGTGGTTTTGCAGGTCCGAACACCATATATTTT. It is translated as CASGFAGPNTIYF. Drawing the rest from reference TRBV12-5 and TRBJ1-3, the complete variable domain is DARVTQTPRHKVTEMGQEVTMRCQPILGHNTVFWYRQTMMQGLELLAYFRNRAPLDDSGMPKDRFSAEMPDATLATLKIQPSEPRDSAVYFCASGFAGPNTIYFGEGSWLTVV.

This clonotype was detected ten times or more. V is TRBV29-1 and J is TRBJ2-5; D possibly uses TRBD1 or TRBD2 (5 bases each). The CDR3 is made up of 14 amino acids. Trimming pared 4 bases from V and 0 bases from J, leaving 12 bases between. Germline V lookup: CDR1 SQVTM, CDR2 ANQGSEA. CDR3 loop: CSVADGTYQETQYF. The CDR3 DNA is TGCAGCGTTGCGGACGGGACGTACCAAGAGACCCAGTACTTC.

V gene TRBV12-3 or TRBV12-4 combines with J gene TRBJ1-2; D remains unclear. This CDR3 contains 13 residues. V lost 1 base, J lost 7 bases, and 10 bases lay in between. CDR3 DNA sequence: TGTGCCAGCAGTTTAGACACCCAAAGTGGCTACACCTTC. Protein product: CASSLDTQSGYTF.

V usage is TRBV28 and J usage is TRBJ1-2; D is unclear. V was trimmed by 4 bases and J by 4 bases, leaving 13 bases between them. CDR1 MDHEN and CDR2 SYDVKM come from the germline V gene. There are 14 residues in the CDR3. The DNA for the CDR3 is TGTGCCAGCAGTTACACCGGATCTGGCTATGGCTACACCTTC. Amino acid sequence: CASSYTGSGYGYTF.

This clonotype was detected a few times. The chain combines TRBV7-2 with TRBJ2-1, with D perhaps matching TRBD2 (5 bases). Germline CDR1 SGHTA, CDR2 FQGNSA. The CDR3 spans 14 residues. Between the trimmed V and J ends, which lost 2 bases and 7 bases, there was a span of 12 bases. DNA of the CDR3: TGTGCCAGCAGCTTACGGGATCTGGGGAATGAGCAGTTCTTC. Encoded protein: CASSLRDLGNEQFF. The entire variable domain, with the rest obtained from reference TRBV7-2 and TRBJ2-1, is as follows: GAGVSQSPSNKVTEKGKDVELRCDPISGHTALYWYRQSLGQGLEFLIYFQGNSAPDKSGLPSDRFSAERTGGSVSTLTIQRTQQEDSAVYLCASSLRDLGNEQFFGPGTRLTVL.

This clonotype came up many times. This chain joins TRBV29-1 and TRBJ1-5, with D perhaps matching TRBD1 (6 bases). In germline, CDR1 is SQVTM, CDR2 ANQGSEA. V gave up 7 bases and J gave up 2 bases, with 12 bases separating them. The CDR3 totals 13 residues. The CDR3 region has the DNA TGCAGCGCCCAGTCAGGGGGCAATCAGCCCCAGCATTTT. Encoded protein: CSAQSGGNQPQHF.

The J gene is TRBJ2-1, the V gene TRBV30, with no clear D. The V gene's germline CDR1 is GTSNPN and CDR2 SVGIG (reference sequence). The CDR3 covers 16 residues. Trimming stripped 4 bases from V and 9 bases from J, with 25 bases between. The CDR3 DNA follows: TGTGCCTGGATCCCCCCTCGTTGGCTAGTGGGCGGTGAGCAGTTCTTC. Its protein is CAWIPPRWLVGGEQFF.

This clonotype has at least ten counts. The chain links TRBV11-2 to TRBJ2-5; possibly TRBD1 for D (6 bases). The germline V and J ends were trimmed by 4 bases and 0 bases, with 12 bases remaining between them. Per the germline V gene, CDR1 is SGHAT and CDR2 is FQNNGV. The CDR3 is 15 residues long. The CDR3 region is CASSSRGFYQETQYF. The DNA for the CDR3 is TGTGCCAGCAGCTCCAGGGGTTTTTACCAAGAGACCCAGTACTTC.

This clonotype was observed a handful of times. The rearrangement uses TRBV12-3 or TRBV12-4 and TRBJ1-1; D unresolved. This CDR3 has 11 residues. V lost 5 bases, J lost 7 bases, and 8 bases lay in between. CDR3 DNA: TGTGCCAGCAGTCAGGAGGGTGAAGCTTTCTTT. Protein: CASSQEGEAFF.

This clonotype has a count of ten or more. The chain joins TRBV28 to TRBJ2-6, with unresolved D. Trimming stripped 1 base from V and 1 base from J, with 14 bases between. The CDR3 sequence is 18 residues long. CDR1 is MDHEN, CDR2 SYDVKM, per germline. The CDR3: CASSLFGPRESGANVLTF. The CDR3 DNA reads TGTGCCAGCAGTTTATTTGGCCCTAGGGAATCTGGGGCCAACGTCCTGACTTTC. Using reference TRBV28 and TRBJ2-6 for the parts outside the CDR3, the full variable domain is DVKVTQSSRYLVKRTGEKVFLECVQDMDHENMFWYRQDPGLGLRLIYFSYDVKMKEKGDIPEGYSVSREKKERFSLILESASTNQTSMYLCASSLFGPRESGANVLTFGAGSRLTVL.

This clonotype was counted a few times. The CDR3 protein is CASSLQGGSPLHF. DNA of the CDR3: TGCGCCAGCAGCTTACAGGGGGGTTCACCCCTCCACTTT. The chain combines TRBV5-1 with TRBJ1-6, with 8 bases aligning to TRBD1. CDR1 is SGHRS and CDR2 is YFSETQ in the germline V gene. The junction had 1 base not matched to a gene; V was cut back by 2 bases and J by 9 bases. The CDR3 contains 13 residues.

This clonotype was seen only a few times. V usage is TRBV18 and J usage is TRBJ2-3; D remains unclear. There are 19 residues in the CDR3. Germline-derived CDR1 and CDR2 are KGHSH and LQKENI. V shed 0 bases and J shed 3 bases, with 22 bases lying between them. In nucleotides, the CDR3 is TGTGCCAGCTCACCACCGAAAGGATCGGAAATCCGATTAACAGATACGCAGTATTTT. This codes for CASSPPKGSEIRLTDTQYF.

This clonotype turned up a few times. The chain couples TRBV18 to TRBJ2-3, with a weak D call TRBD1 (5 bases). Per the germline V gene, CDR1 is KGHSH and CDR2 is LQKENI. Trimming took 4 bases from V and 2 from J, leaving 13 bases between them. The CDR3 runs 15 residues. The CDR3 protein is CASSRQTESTDTQYF. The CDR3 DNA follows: TGTGCCAGCTCACGACAGACAGAATCCACAGATACGCAGTATTTT.

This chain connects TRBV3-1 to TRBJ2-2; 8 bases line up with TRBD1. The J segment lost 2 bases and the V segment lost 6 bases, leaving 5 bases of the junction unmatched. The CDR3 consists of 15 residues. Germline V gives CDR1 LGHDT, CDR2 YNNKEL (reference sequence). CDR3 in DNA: TGTGCCAGCAGACAGGCAGGGGGCAACACCGGGGAGCTGTTTTTT. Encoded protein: CASRQAGGNTGELFF.

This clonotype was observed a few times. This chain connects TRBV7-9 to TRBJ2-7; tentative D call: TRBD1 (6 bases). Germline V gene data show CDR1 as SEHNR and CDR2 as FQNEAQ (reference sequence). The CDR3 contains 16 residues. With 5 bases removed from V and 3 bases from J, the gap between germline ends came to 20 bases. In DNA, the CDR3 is TGTGCCAGCAGCCCAGGGCGGTCACAGGGACACTACGAGCAGTACTTC. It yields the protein CASSPGRSQGHYEQYF. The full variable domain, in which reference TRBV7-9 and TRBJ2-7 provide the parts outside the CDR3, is DTGVSQNPRHKITKRGQNVTFRCDPISEHNRLYWYRQTLGQGPEFLTYFQNEAQLEKSRLLSDRFSAERPKGSFSTLEIQRTEQGDSAMYLCASSPGRSQGHYEQYFGPGTRLTVT.

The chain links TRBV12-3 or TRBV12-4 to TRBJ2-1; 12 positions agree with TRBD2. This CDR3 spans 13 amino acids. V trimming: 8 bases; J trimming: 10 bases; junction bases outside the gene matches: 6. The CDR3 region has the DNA TGTGCCAGCTGTTGGACTAGCGGGAACGAGCAGTTCTTC. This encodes CASCWTSGNEQFF.